Sequencing of this T cell receptor beta chain was carried out in a study of blood T cells in healthy people across ages. Next came a second PCR, run for about 7 to 12 cycles, which used a sample-barcoded 5' primer along with a J-beta primer mix. TCRdb reprocessed the 5' RACE reads via MiXCR and lists one record per CDR3 protein. The repertoire consists of some 710,000 distinct CDR3 sequences, with approximately 21% occurring once and the leading ten covering around a fifth. This CDR3 comprises 11 residues. Germline CDR1 SQVTM, CDR2 ANQGSEA. The germline V and J ends were trimmed by 5 bases and 8 bases, with 12 bases remaining between them.

This clonotype was obtained from a man between 65 and 80 years old in good health. This chain joins TRBV29-1 and TRBJ1-1; D is perhaps TRBD1 (5 bases). Sequenced: blood. CDR3 sequence reads: CSVITGAEAFF. The CDR3 nucleotides are TGCAGCGTTATAACAGGAGCGGAAGCTTTCTTT.